The following is a T cell receptor beta chain sequence with its context. Antigen unknown. These data originate in a study of lymphopenia after photon versus proton radiotherapy. Study-wide findings and caveats: Survival link was tested only in deceased patients; proton benefit remains a possibility. After lymphocyte nadir, photon-treated repertoires showed oligoclonal expansion, especially CD8+ Temra. Photon-treated patients lost naive T cells and TCR diversity; proton-treated stayed stable. Larger post-nadir TCR diversity loss correlated inversely with survival in deceased patients.

Sequenced by immunoSEQ multiplex PCR; TCRdb stores in-frame clones only, minus some. The sample yields fewer than 65,000 clones, more than 75% seen once. The V gene lost 5 bases and the J gene lost 0 bases, with 10 bases spanning the gap. There are 15 residues in the CDR3. Germline V lookup: CDR1 SGHAT, CDR2 FQNNGV. This receptor was obtained from a man aged 35 to 55 with gastric cancer. V is TRBV11-2 and J is TRBJ2-2, with D tentatively TRBD1 or TRBD2 (5 bases each). The sequences come from peripheral blood, collected from a patient treated with photon-based radiotherapy. As DNA, the CDR3 is TGTGCCAGCAGCGGGACGTTCGCGAACACCGGGGAGCTGTTTTTT. Translation: CASSGTFANTGELFF.